The present T cell receptor (beta chain) was sequenced within a study of blood T cell repertoires in COVID-19. Sequencing was performed with immunoSEQ multiplex PCR; in TCRdb, only in-frame clones are kept and a portion is missing. The profile covers over 110,000 clones, with approximately 80% appearing a single time and 3.9% taken by the ten largest. Self-reported history from a screening survey and questionnaire set each donor's cohort. Looked up from germline, CDR1 is SQVTM and CDR2 is ANQGSEA. The CDR3 loop spans 14 amino acids. Trimming pared 4 bases from V and 3 bases from J, leaving 14 bases between.

Sequenced: PBMCs or T cells enriched from blood (not recorded which). This sequence originates from a man in his forties or fifties in a cohort exposed to, infected with or recovered from COVID-19 (not recorded which). The chain carries TRBV29-1 and TRBJ2-3, with a tentative D call TRBD2 (7 bases). The CDR3 bases are TGCAGCGTTGCGGTGGGAGGGGGTACAGATACGCAGTATTTT. Its translation is CSVAVGGGTDTQYF.